The 10 T cell receptor beta chains below were found in one sample sequenced in a study of blood T cell repertoires in COVID-19. The data were produced by immunoSEQ multiplex PCR, yet TCRdb's version contains in-frame clones alone and is incomplete. The sample has about 100,000 clones, more than 70% seen once. The specimen sequenced was peripheral blood. Receptors originate from a human donor in a cohort sampled during active COVID-19.

Remarks on this clone: At the DNA level, this CDR3 is encoded by other sequences in the same sample as well. V usage is TRBV12-3 or TRBV12-4 and J usage is TRBJ2-5, with a weak D call TRBD1 (5 bases). The length of the CDR3 is 13 residues. V lost 2 bases, J lost 5 bases, and 9 bases lay in between. The CDR3 DNA reads as TGTGCCAGCAGTTTAACAGGTCGGGAGACCCAGTACTTC. This sequence encodes CASSLTGRETQYF.

The J gene is TRBJ2-1, the V gene TRBV6-5; D gene uncertain. The germline V gene encodes CDR1 MNHEY and CDR2 SVGAGI. Trimming shortened V by 2 bases and J by 9 bases, and 11 bases separated the two germline ends. The CDR3 extends over 13 amino acids. CDR3 sequence (DNA): TGTGCCAGCAGTTACGAACCGCTCGGTGAGCAGTTCTTC. Protein sequence: CASSYEPLGEQFF.

The chain employs TRBV9 and TRBJ2-5; TRBD2 matches at 11 bases. The V and J ends lost 0 bases and 0 bases, in that order; junction bases with no gene match: 4. The CDR3 spans 17 residues. Germline loops: CDR1 SGDLS, CDR2 YYNGEE. The CDR3 region is CASSVGLAGGYQETQYF. The CDR3, as DNA: TGTGCCAGCAGCGTAGGGCTAGCGGGGGGTTACCAAGAGACCCAGTACTTC.

The chain recombines TRBV6-5 with TRBJ2-7; TRBD1 matches 11 bases. CDR3 size: 15 residues. V gave up 0 bases and J gave up 7 bases; unmatched junction bases: 5. CDR1 is MNHEY and CDR2 is SVGAGI in the germline V gene. CDR3 sequence reads: CASSYSGTGGGEQYF. CDR3 sequence (DNA): TGTGCCAGCAGTTACTCGGGGACAGGGGGTGGAGAGCAGTACTTC.

The chain joins TRBV6-2 or TRBV6-3 to TRBJ2-7; D perhaps matches TRBD2 (6 bases). The V and J ends lost 2 bases and 1 base respectively, with 6 bases between them. This CDR3 comprises 13 residues. Germline V gene data show CDR1 as MNHEY and CDR2 as SVGEGT. The CDR3 DNA sequence: TGTGCCAGCAGTTACCGGGAGTCCTACGAGCAGTACTTC. As protein: CASSYRESYEQYF.

Here the CDR3 reads CASTPQGAGAYGYTF. The CDR3 bases are TGTGCCAGCACACCCCAGGGGGCAGGAGCTTATGGCTACACCTTC. The V call is TRBV19, the J call TRBJ1-2, with TRBD1 matching 8 bases. Germline-derived CDR1 and CDR2 are LNHDA and SQIVND (reference sequence). Losses at the gene ends were 9 bases for V and 5 bases for J; bases not matched to a gene: 14. The CDR3 loop spans 15 amino acids.

This clone has just one count. The gene calls are TRBV7-2 and TRBJ1-5; D might be TRBD1 (5 bases). Germline assignment: CDR1 SGHTA and CDR2 FQGNSA. The CDR3 is 13 amino acids. Trimming cost V 4 bases and J 5 bases, with 9 bases left between them. In DNA, the CDR3 is TGTGCCAGCAGCTCCAGGGCTGATCAGCCCCAGCATTTT. It yields the protein CASSSRADQPQHF.

The CDR3 here is CASSLPGQEFTDTQYF. DNA for the CDR3: TGTGCCAGCAGCTTACCGGGACAGGAGTTCACAGATACGCAGTATTTT. The V and J genes are TRBV5-6 and TRBJ2-3; TRBD1 agrees at 8 bases. Losses at the gene ends were 2 bases for V and 2 bases for J; bases not matched to a gene: 7. The CDR3 sequence is 16 residues long. Per the germline V gene, CDR1 is SGHDT and CDR2 is YYEEEE. Combining the CDR3 with reference TRBV5-6 and TRBJ2-3 gives the whole variable domain DAGVTQSPTHLIKTRGQQVTLRCSPKSGHDTVSWYQQALGQGPQFIFQYYEEEERQRGNFPDRFSGHQFPNYSSELNVNALLLGDSALYLCASSLPGQEFTDTQYFGPGTRLTVL.

This clone was detected a few times. The genes are TRBV29-1 and TRBJ2-7; possible D gene TRBD1, 7 bases. V was shortened by 2 bases and J by 9 bases, with 17 bases between the two germline ends. The CDR3 is 13 amino acids. Germline-derived CDR1 and CDR2 are SQVTM and ANQGSEA. The CDR3 sequence is CSVEIQGGLWQYF. CDR3 nucleotide sequence: TGCAGCGTTGAAATTCAGGGGGGCCTGTGGCAGTACTTC.

The CDR3 coding sequence is TGTGCCAGCAGTTCGCAGGGGACCAATCAGCCCCAGCATTTT. Protein sequence: CASSSQGTNQPQHF. The chain is built from TRBV6-6 and TRBJ1-5, with D possibly being TRBD1 (6 bases). V was shortened by 4 bases and J by 3 bases, with 10 bases between the two germline ends. Germline V gene lookup returns CDR1 MNHNY and CDR2 SVGAGI (reference sequence). The CDR3 sequence is 14 residues long.